What follows are 16 T cell receptor beta chains derived from one specimen sequenced in a study of Graves' ophthalmopathy and Graves' hyperthyroidism. The TCR beta CDR3 regions underwent amplification from RNA transcripts. First-round RT-PCR employed HTBI primers, with a second-round multiplex PCR after it. TCRdb re-analysed the multiplex PCR reads in MiXCR, keeping a single row per CDR3 protein. The sample contains roughly 610,000 distinct CDR3 sequences, about 20% of which appear only once. The specimen sequenced was peripheral blood. The receptors originated from a woman aged 18-35 years with stable Graves' hyperthyroidism. Some clones in this sample may be carry-over from other donors' samples.

This clonotype was counted ten times or more. The rearrangement joins TRBV2 to TRBJ1-2; D is unclear. Germline V gives CDR1 SNHLY, CDR2 FYNNEI. Trimming took 9 bases from V and 5 from J, leaving 16 bases between them. This CDR3 has 13 residues. The chain's CDR3 is CASGPTARYGYTF. As DNA, the CDR3 is TGTGCCAGTGGACCGACTGCCCGATATGGCTACACCTTC.

This chain joins TRBV7-2 and TRBJ2-7; 11 bases match TRBD2. Trimming at V came to 8 bases and at J to 4 bases, leaving 7 bases not matched to a gene. The CDR3 totals 14 residues. CDR1 and CDR2 from the germline V gene are SGHTA and FQGNSA. The CDR3 DNA follows: TGTGCCAGCGGCCGACTAGCGGGATTTTACGAGCAGTACTTC. This gives the protein CASGRLAGFYEQYF.

This clonotype came up many times. This chain joins TRBV19 and TRBJ2-2, with unresolved D. The V end lost 10 bases, the J end lost 3 bases, and 9 bases lay between the germline ends. CDR1 is LNHDA, CDR2 SQIVND, per germline (reference sequence). The CDR3 sequence is 12 residues long. This CDR3 is CAISRYTGELFF. CDR3 sequence (DNA): TGTGCCATCTCACGATACACCGGGGAGCTGTTTTTT.

This rearrangement joins TRBV13 to TRBJ2-1; D gene uncertain. This CDR3 spans 16 amino acids. V lost 5 bases and J 11 bases, leaving 25 bases between the germline ends. Germline CDR1 and CDR2: PRHDT and FYEKMQ (reference sequence). The CDR3 DNA reads as TGTGCCAGCAGCCCCCCCCTTACTGATCTAGGCAACAAGCAGTTCTTC. Translated: CASSPPLTDLGNKQFF.

In its sample, this clonotype was seen many times. The CDR3 is CASSYSPGDQPQHF. In DNA, the CDR3 is TGTGCCAGCAGTTACTCACCGGGAGACCAGCCCCAGCATTTT. The chain is built from TRBV6-5 and TRBJ1-5, with unresolved D. CDR1 and CDR2 (germline): MNHEY, SVGAGI. With 0 bases removed from V and 7 bases from J, the gap between germline ends came to 10 bases. The CDR3 contains 14 residues.

As for this clonotype: A much larger clone differs by one base, so this may be a read error. The chain carries TRBV10-3 and TRBJ1-1; maybe TRBD1 (6 bases). CDR3 size: 12 residues. The germline gives CDR1 ENHRY, CDR2 SYGVKD. The CDR3 DNA follows: TGTGCCATCAGTAGGGACACGGCTGAAGCTTGCTTT. As protein: CAISRDTAEACF.

A few counts support this clonotype. The J gene is TRBJ2-3, the V gene TRBV6-1; 8 bases fit TRBD2. The junction had 7 bases not matched to a gene; V was cut back by 7 bases and J by 4 bases. In germline, CDR1 is MNHNS, CDR2 SASEGT. This CDR3 has 14 residues. The CDR3 DNA reads as TGTGCCAGCATGGCGACTAGCGAGTCAGATACGCAGTATTTT. This gives the protein CASMATSESDTQYF.

Many counts were recorded for this clonotype. The chain joins TRBV12-3 or TRBV12-4 to TRBJ1-6; 7 bases are a match to TRBD1. V trimming: 1 base; J trimming: 8 bases; junction bases outside the gene matches: 5. The CDR3 contains 15 residues. CDR3 loop: CASSLVGTADSPLHF. The DNA for the CDR3 is TGTGCCAGCAGTTTAGTGGGGACAGCAGATTCACCCCTCCACTTT.

This clonotype has at least ten counts. V usage is TRBV18 and J usage is TRBJ2-7; the D is unclear. V was trimmed by 2 bases and J by 4 bases, leaving 9 bases between them. Germline lookup yields CDR1 KGHSH and CDR2 LQKENI. This CDR3 comprises 13 residues. DNA for the CDR3: TGTGCCAGCTCACCAGATCTTCTTTACGAGCAGTACTTC. This sequence encodes CASSPDLLYEQYF. The full variable domain, its missing parts supplied by reference TRBV18 and TRBJ2-7, is NAGVMQNPRHLVRRRGQEARLRCSPMKGHSHVYWYRQLPEEGLKFMVYLQKENIIDESGMPKERFSAEFPKEGPSILRIQQVVRGDSAAYFCASSPDLLYEQYFGPGTRLTVT.

This clonotype has a count of ten or more. The chain employs TRBV27 and TRBJ2-5; D perhaps matches TRBD1 (5 bases). V lost 2 bases to trimming and J lost 2 bases, with 9 bases between them. Germline-derived CDR1 and CDR2 are MNHEY and SMNVEV (reference sequence). The CDR3 is 14 amino acids. CDR3 region: CASSLQGWQETQYF. CDR3 sequence (DNA): TGTGCCAGCAGTTTACAGGGTTGGCAAGAGACCCAGTACTTC.

The genes are TRBV28 and TRBJ1-1; possibly TRBD1 for D (5 bases). This CDR3 has 12 amino acids. CDR1 is MDHEN and CDR2 is SYDVKM in the germline V gene. V lost 2 bases to trimming and J lost 8 bases, with 9 bases between them. CDR3 DNA sequence: TGTGCCAGCAGTTTAATGGGGCGGGAAGCTTTCTTT. Amino acid sequence: CASSLMGREAFF.

The table lists this clonotype with many counts. The gene calls are TRBV20-1 and TRBJ1-1; D is unresolved. Trimming removed 6 bases at V and 2 bases at J, with 16 bases between. The germline V gene has CDR1 DFQATT and CDR2 SNEGSKA (reference sequence). The CDR3 covers 14 residues. CDR3 protein: CSALERTQNTEAFF. CDR3 DNA sequence: TGCAGTGCCCTCGAACGAACCCAAAACACTGAAGCTTTCTTT.

This clonotype was observed at least ten times. DNA for the CDR3: TGTGCCAGCGGCCACGGGTTAATTGGGGACGAGCAGTACTTC. Encoded protein: CASGHGLIGDEQYF. This chain links TRBV6-5 with TRBJ2-7; no firm D call. Trimming left V 8 bases short and J 5 bases short, with 19 bases between. CDR3 size: 14 residues. CDR1 MNHEY and CDR2 SVGAGI come from the germline V gene.

This clonotype occurred a few times. V and J are TRBV2 and TRBJ2-7; 7 bases are a match to TRBD1. Per germline, CDR1 SNHLY and CDR2 FYNNEI. V lost 1 base, J lost 2 bases, and 11 bases stayed unmatched. The CDR3 totals 17 residues. CDR3 in amino acids: CASSEGAQGQPTYEQYF. The CDR3 nucleotides are TGTGCCAGCAGTGAAGGGGCCCAGGGACAGCCTACCTACGAGCAGTACTTC.

This clonotype was observed at least ten times. The CDR3 bases are TGTGCCAGCAGCATAGGCCTAGGGTACGAGCAGTACTTC. Protein product: CASSIGLGYEQYF. V gene TRBV7-3 combines with J gene TRBJ2-7, with D unclear. This CDR3 is built from 13 residues. V was shortened by 5 bases and J by 4 bases, with 12 bases between the two germline ends. CDR1 and CDR2 (germline): SGHTA, FQGTGA.

This clonotype has just a few counts. This chain joins TRBV20-1 and TRBJ2-7, with unresolved D. The CDR3 contains 13 residues. Germline V gene data show CDR1 as DFQATT and CDR2 as SNEGSKA (reference sequence). Trimming left V 1 base short and J 0 bases short, with 7 bases between. This CDR3 reads CSARARASYEQYF. CDR3 in DNA: TGCAGTGCTAGAGCTAGGGCCTCCTACGAGCAGTACTTC.